This T cell receptor beta chain appears in the sequencing data of a study of blood T cell repertoires in COVID-19. Study-level information: COVID-19 samples, acute and convalescent, were from the United States, Italy and Spain.

Germline CDR1 is SGHVS and CDR2 is FQNEAQ. The CDR3 covers 14 residues. Trimming removed 8 bases from V and 0 bases from J, with 14 bases in between. Using immunoSEQ multiplex PCR, the repertoire was profiled, and TCRdb retains in-frame clones only, with some absent. The profile shows about 140,000 clones, roughly 85% of them singletons. Sequencing was performed on peripheral blood. The clonotype comes from a human donor in a cohort sampled during active COVID-19. V usage is TRBV7-8 and J usage is TRBJ2-7; perhaps TRBD2 as D (5 bases). Here the CDR3 DNA reads TGTGCCAGCCGAAAGCTAGCAAGCTCCTACGAGCAGTACTTC. Encoded protein: CASRKLASSYEQYF.